Sequencing of this TCR beta chain was carried out in a study of cytomegalovirus exposure and HLA in healthy donors. Per the germline V gene, CDR1 is SGHVS and CDR2 is FQNEAQ. The V and J ends lost 1 base and 6 bases, in that order; junction bases with no gene match: 9. CDR3 size: 16 residues. Primers included in the PCR were 60 Vbeta and 13 Jbeta primers. The assay was immunoSEQ multiplex PCR, and TCRdb's table has in-frame clones only and misses some. This sample carries approximately 200,000 clones, 79% of them seen once, and the ten largest clones take around 1.6%. The TCR originated in a girl aged 10-17 years in good health and CMV-seropositive. Specimen: PBMCs. The chain recombines TRBV7-8 with TRBJ2-3; 8 bases map to TRBD2. CDR3 amino acids: CASSLVTGGLFDTQYF. CDR3 DNA sequence: TGTGCCAGCAGCTTAGTGACGGGGGGGCTTTTTGATACGCAGTATTTT.